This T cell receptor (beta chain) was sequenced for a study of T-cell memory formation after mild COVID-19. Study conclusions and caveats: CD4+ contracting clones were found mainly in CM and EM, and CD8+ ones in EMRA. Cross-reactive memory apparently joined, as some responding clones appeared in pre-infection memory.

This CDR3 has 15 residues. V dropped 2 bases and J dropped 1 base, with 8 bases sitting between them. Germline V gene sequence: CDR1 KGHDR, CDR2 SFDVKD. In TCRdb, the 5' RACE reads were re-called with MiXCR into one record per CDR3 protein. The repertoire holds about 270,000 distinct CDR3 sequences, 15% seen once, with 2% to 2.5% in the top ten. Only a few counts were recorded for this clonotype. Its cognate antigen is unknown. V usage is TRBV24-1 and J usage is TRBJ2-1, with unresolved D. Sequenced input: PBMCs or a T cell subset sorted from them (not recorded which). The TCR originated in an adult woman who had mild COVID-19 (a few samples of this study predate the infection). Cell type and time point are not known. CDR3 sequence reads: CATSDSGVSYNEQFF. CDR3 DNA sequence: TGTGCCACCAGTGATTCGGGCGTTTCCTACAATGAGCAGTTCTTC.